Listed here are 15 T cell receptor beta chains from one sample, sequenced in a study of blood T cell repertoires in COVID-19. The repertoire was sequenced with immunoSEQ multiplex PCR; TCRdb's copy has only in-frame clones and lacks some. The sample lists about 120,000 clones, 80% to 90% occurring once. Sequenced material: peripheral blood. Every receptor here comes from an older woman with acute or convalescent COVID-19.

This clone occurred once. The chain carries TRBV6-2 or TRBV6-3 and TRBJ1-5; D gene ambiguous. Germline CDR1 and CDR2: MNHEY and SVGEGT. CDR3 length: 18 residues. V gave up 2 bases and J gave up 0 bases, with 17 bases separating them. Here the CDR3 reads CASSYPHPETYSNQPQHF. CDR3 bases: TGTGCCAGCAGTTACCCCCATCCTGAAACCTATAGCAATCAGCCCCAGCATTTT.

The chain uses TRBV19 and TRBJ2-3, with TRBD2 identical over 10 bases. The trim removed 5 bases at V and 3 bases at J, leaving 11 bases unmatched. There are 17 residues in the CDR3. Germline CDR1 is LNHDA and CDR2 is SQIVND (reference sequence). CDR3 DNA sequence: TGTGCCAGTAGTCCCCCCAAGCGGGGGGGCCCTACAGATACGCAGTATTTT. Translation: CASSPPKRGGPTDTQYF.

This clone turned up a few times. The J gene is TRBJ2-3, the V gene TRBV19; 8 bases align to TRBD2. In germline, CDR1 is LNHDA, CDR2 SQIVND (reference sequence). The CDR3 runs to 15 residues. The trim removed 4 bases at V and 4 bases at J, leaving 7 bases unmatched. The CDR3 loop reads CASSNSGGGADTQYF. CDR3 coding DNA: TGTGCCAGTAGTAACAGCGGGGGCGGAGCAGATACGCAGTATTTT.

This chain connects TRBV27 to TRBJ1-1; 10 nucleotides agree with TRBD1. In germline, CDR1 is MNHEY, CDR2 SMNVEV (reference sequence). Trimming removed 5 bases from V and 5 bases from J; junction bases left unmatched: 14. The length of the CDR3 is 17 residues. CDR3 bases: TGTGCCAGCAGTCGGGACCGGGACAGGGGTATTATAACTGAAGCTTTCTTT. Encoded protein: CASSRDRDRGIITEAFF.

The V call is TRBV11-2, the J call TRBJ1-6; TRBD1 aligns across 11 bases. Germline assignment: CDR1 SGHAT and CDR2 FQNNGV. V was pared by 5 bases and J by 11 bases, with 8 bases of the junction left unmatched. The CDR3 has 15 residues. The CDR3: CASSREGQGVTPLHF. Here the CDR3 DNA reads TGTGCCAGCAGCCGAGAGGGACAGGGGGTGACACCCCTCCACTTT.

The CDR3 DNA sequence: TGTGCCAGCAGCCGCACAGGGAATGAGCAGTTCTTC. It codes for CASSRTGNEQFF. The chain employs TRBV7-9 and TRBJ2-1, with D possibly being TRBD1 (6 bases). Between the trimmed V and J ends, which lost 5 bases and 7 bases, there was a span of 9 bases. The CDR3 is 12 residues long. Germline V gene sequence: CDR1 SEHNR, CDR2 FQNEAQ (reference sequence).

The rearrangement joins TRBV9 to TRBJ1-2, with a possible D match to TRBD1 (5 bases). Germline CDR1 SGDLS, CDR2 YYNGEE. There are 15 residues in the CDR3. Trimming removed 3 bases from V and 2 bases from J, with 14 bases in between. CDR3 sequence: CASSAQGSGNYGYTF. CDR3 sequence (DNA): TGTGCCAGCAGCGCCCAGGGATCAGGGAACTATGGCTACACCTTC.

The count of this clone is one. The chain employs TRBV4-1 and TRBJ2-7, with D perhaps TRBD2 (5 bases). The germline V and J ends were trimmed by 6 bases and 0 bases, with 21 bases remaining between them. The CDR3 is made up of 17 amino acids. The germline V gene has CDR1 MGHRA and CDR2 YSYEKL. CDR3 amino acids: CASSRYAETRGSYEQYF. Here the CDR3 DNA reads TGCGCCAGCAGTCGCTACGCCGAAACCCGGGGCTCCTACGAGCAGTACTTC.

The rearrangement links TRBV11-3 to TRBJ2-3, with 8 bases identical to TRBD2. This CDR3 region has 15 residues. Germline CDR1 is SGHNT and CDR2 is YENEEA. With V trimmed by 1 base and J by 11 bases, 11 bases remained unmatched. The CDR3 DNA reads as TGTGCCAGCAGCTTAGTTGCGGGGGGCCCTCGTGGGCAGTATTTT. Translation gives CASSLVAGGPRGQYF.

The chain uses TRBV11-3 and TRBJ1-2; TRBD1 might be the D (6 bases). V gave up 5 bases and J gave up 4 bases, with 17 bases separating them. Germline V lookup: CDR1 SGHNT, CDR2 YENEEA. This CDR3 contains 15 residues. CDR3 nucleotide sequence: TGTGCCAGCAGCCCCAGGGAGGGGGGGATCTATGGCTACACCTTC. This encodes CASSPREGGIYGYTF.

The genes are TRBV5-1 and TRBJ1-2; 8 bases are shared with TRBD1. Germline V lookup: CDR1 SGHRS, CDR2 YFSETQ. The V and J ends lost 4 bases and 3 bases, in that order; junction bases with no gene match: 17. This CDR3 region has 18 residues. In DNA form, the CDR3 reads TGCGCCAGCAGCGCGCCGGACAGGGCCGGGCTCTCTTACTATGGCTACACCTTC. Translating gives CASSAPDRAGLSYYGYTF. Based on the CDR3 plus reference TRBV5-1 and TRBJ1-2, the full variable domain is KAGVTQTPRYLIKTRGQQVTLSCSPISGHRSVSWYQQTPGQGLQFLFEYFSETQRNKGNFPGRFSGRQFSNSRSEMNVSTLELGDSALYLCASSAPDRAGLSYYGYTFGSGTRLTVV.

V is TRBV10-3 and J is TRBJ1-1; tentative D call: TRBD1 (5 bases). The germline gives CDR1 ENHRY, CDR2 SYGVKD. The CDR3 length is 13 residues. V shed 5 bases and J shed 1 base, with 8 bases lying between them. The CDR3 DNA sequence: TGTGCCATCAGTAAGGGGTCGAACACTGAAGCTTTCTTT. Its protein is CAISKGSNTEAFF.

The genes are TRBV5-6 and TRBJ2-4; TRBD1 might be the D (6 bases). CDR1 and CDR2 (germline): SGHDT, YYEEEE. V gave up 5 bases and J gave up 3 bases, with 12 bases separating them. There are 14 residues in the CDR3. The CDR3 DNA reads as TGTGCCAGCAGTCCACAGGGTGACAAAAACATTCAGTACTTC. Protein sequence: CASSPQGDKNIQYF.

The rearrangement uses TRBV7-9 and TRBJ1-1; D remains ambiguous. V was clipped by 5 bases and J by 6 bases, with 13 bases between them. There are 13 residues in the CDR3. Germline CDR1 reads SEHNR; CDR2 reads FQNEAQ (reference sequence). CDR3 DNA: TGTGCCAGCAGCGTAAACGTGGGCGCTGAAGCTTTCTTT. This codes for CASSVNVGAEAFF.

V is TRBV2 and J is TRBJ1-6, with 8 bases identical to TRBD1. This CDR3 comprises 14 residues. Trimming cost V 4 bases and J 7 bases; bases outside gene matches: 3. Germline-derived CDR1 and CDR2 are SNHLY and FYNNEI. The CDR3 reads CASSVRTGNSPLHF. The CDR3 nucleotides are TGTGCCAGCAGTGTTCGGACAGGGAATTCACCCCTCCACTTT.